This T cell receptor beta chain was documented in a study of cytomegalovirus exposure and HLA in healthy donors. Per the germline V gene, CDR1 is SEHNR and CDR2 is FQNEAQ (reference sequence). Germline trimming cut 3 bases from V and 2 bases from J; bases unmatched to any gene: 8. The CDR3 has 16 amino acids. The PCR employed 60 Vbeta primers together with 13 Jbeta primers. Method: immunoSEQ multiplex PCR; TCRdb's copy keeps in-frame clones and lacks some. The sample carries roughly 240,000 clones, 78% recorded once. V gene TRBV7-9 combines with J gene TRBJ1-2; 8 nucleotides line up with TRBD1. Sequencing was done on a sample of PBMCs. This receptor was taken from a boy younger than 18 in good health and CMV-seronegative. Here the CDR3 DNA reads TGTGCCAGCAGCTTCCCGGGGACAGGAGCGAACTATGGCTACACCTTC. Translation: CASSFPGTGANYGYTF.